A selection of T cell receptor beta chains follows, all from one sample in a study of shared clonotypes between healthy human individuals. TCRdb's copy holds only in-frame clones and misses some; the assay was immunoSEQ multiplex PCR. The sample has fewer than 1.8 million clones; 97% to 99% are singletons. Sequencing used naive CD4+ T cells sorted from blood. These receptors were collected from a man aged 30 to 39 in good health. The CDR3 runs from the conserved cysteine through the conserved F or W. The D gene is left open where the match is weak. Only part of the rows carry a size: once, few, many, or a class if the clone is expanded.

j_call: TRBJ2-3
v_call: TRBV7-4
d_call: .
clone_size: .
cdr3_aa: CASSFGQQSTDTQYF
cdr3_nt: TGTGCCAGCAGCTTTGGACAGCAAAGCACAGATACGCAGTATTTT

j_call: TRBJ2-7
v_call: TRBV5-1
d_call: .
clone_size: .
cdr3_aa: CASSLDSWQTYEQYF
cdr3_nt: TGCGCCAGCAGCTTGGATAGCTGGCAGACCTACGAGCAGTACTTC

j_call: TRBJ2-3
v_call: TRBV6-5
d_call: .
clone_size: .
cdr3_aa: CASGSGGTQYF
cdr3_nt: TGTGCCAGCGGATCCGGAGGTACGCAGTATTTT

j_call: TRBJ1-3
v_call: TRBV9
d_call: .
clone_size: .
cdr3_aa: CASSVYDRLGNTIYF
cdr3_nt: TGTGCCAGCAGCGTATACGACAGGCTTGGAAACACCATATATTTT

j_call: TRBJ2-1
v_call: TRBV2
d_call: .
clone_size: .
cdr3_aa: CASSISGEQFF
cdr3_nt: TGTGCCAGCAGTATATCCGGTGAGCAGTTCTTC

j_call: TRBJ2-1
v_call: TRBV9
d_call: .
clone_size: .
cdr3_aa: CASSVDVQGHYNEQFF
cdr3_nt: TGTGCCAGCAGCGTAGATGTGCAGGGCCACTACAATGAGCAGTTCTTC

j_call: TRBJ2-3
v_call: TRBV7-6
d_call: .
clone_size: .
cdr3_aa: CASSLIESDTQYF
cdr3_nt: TGTGCCAGCAGCTTAATAGAGTCGGATACGCAGTATTTT

j_call: TRBJ1-2
v_call: TRBV6-1
d_call: TRBD1
clone_size: .
cdr3_aa: CASSERDRGGNYGYTF
cdr3_nt: TGTGCCAGCAGTGAAAGAGACAGGGGTGGGAACTATGGCTACACCTTC

j_call: TRBJ1-4
v_call: TRBV6-5
d_call: .
clone_size: .
cdr3_aa: CASSLSGPDEKLFF
cdr3_nt: TGTGCCAGCAGCCTATCCGGGCCTGATGAAAAACTGTTTTTT

j_call: TRBJ2-3
v_call: TRBV27
d_call: .
clone_size: .
cdr3_aa: CASSFLRGTDTQYF
cdr3_nt: TGTGCCAGCAGTTTTTTGCGGGGCACAGATACGCAGTATTTT

j_call: TRBJ2-7
v_call: TRBV5-1
d_call: TRBD1
clone_size: .
cdr3_aa: CATIGTEYYEQYF
cdr3_nt: TGCGCCACCATCGGGACAGAATACTACGAGCAGTACTTC

j_call: TRBJ1-1
v_call: TRBV7-3
d_call: TRBD1
clone_size: .
cdr3_aa: CASSPDSDRAAFF
cdr3_nt: TGTGCCAGCAGCCCGGATTCCGACAGGGCAGCTTTCTTT

j_call: TRBJ1-2
v_call: TRBV21-1
d_call: .
clone_size: .
cdr3_aa: CASSARQGVDIYDGYTF
cdr3_nt: TGTGCCAGCAGCGCCCGACAGGGGGTCGATATATATGATGGCTACACCTTC

j_call: TRBJ2-2
v_call: TRBV7-8
d_call: .
clone_size: .
cdr3_aa: CASSLAGGNTGELFF
cdr3_nt: TGTGCCAGCAGCTTAGCGGGAGGGAACACCGGGGAGCTGTTTTTT

j_call: TRBJ2-1
v_call: TRBV4-3
d_call: TRBD2
clone_size: once
cdr3_aa: CASSPGTSDSNEQFF
cdr3_nt: TGCGCCAGCAGCCCCGGGACTAGCGACTCCAATGAGCAGTTCTTC

j_call: TRBJ1-5
v_call: TRBV19
d_call: TRBD1
clone_size: .
cdr3_aa: CASSEGTGNSNQPQHF
cdr3_nt: TGTGCCAGTAGTGAGGGGACAGGTAATAGCAATCAGCCCCAGCATTTT

j_call: TRBJ2-2
v_call: TRBV5-1
d_call: .
clone_size: once
cdr3_aa: CASSGRGTGELFF
cdr3_nt: TGCGCCAGCAGCGGGAGGGGGACCGGGGAGCTGTTTTTT

j_call: TRBJ2-2
v_call: TRBV5-4
d_call: TRBD2
clone_size: .
cdr3_aa: CASSPNRGGRAREELFF
cdr3_nt: TGTGCCAGCAGCCCGAATAGGGGCGGGAGGGCCCGCGAGGAGCTGTTTTTT

j_call: TRBJ1-1
v_call: TRBV19
d_call: .
clone_size: .
cdr3_aa: CASSTHGAGLEAFF
cdr3_nt: TGTGCCAGTAGTACCCACGGGGCCGGTTTGGAAGCTTTCTTT

j_call: TRBJ2-1
v_call: TRBV29-1
d_call: .
clone_size: .
cdr3_aa: CSVDIRSIGNEQFF
cdr3_nt: TGCAGCGTTGACATCCGGAGCATAGGGAATGAGCAGTTCTTC

j_call: TRBJ1-2
v_call: TRBV20-1
d_call: .
clone_size: .
cdr3_aa: CSARQTYGYTF
cdr3_nt: TGCAGTGCTAGACAGACTTATGGCTACACCTTC

j_call: TRBJ2-1
v_call: TRBV19
d_call: .
clone_size: once
cdr3_aa: CASNPDRFNEQFF
cdr3_nt: TGTGCCAGTAACCCCGACAGGTTCAATGAGCAGTTCTTC

j_call: TRBJ1-1
v_call: TRBV18
d_call: .
clone_size: .
cdr3_aa: CASSPLSTGNTEAFF
cdr3_nt: TGTGCCAGCTCACCACTGTCCACCGGGAACACTGAAGCTTTCTTT

j_call: TRBJ2-1
v_call: TRBV7-9
d_call: TRBD1
clone_size: .
cdr3_aa: CASSVGTGVGNEQFF
cdr3_nt: TGTGCCAGCAGCGTCGGGACAGGGGTAGGCAATGAGCAGTTCTTC

j_call: TRBJ2-2
v_call: TRBV5-1
d_call: .
clone_size: .
cdr3_aa: CASSSDNTGELFF
cdr3_nt: TGCGCCAGCAGCTCAGACAACACCGGGGAGCTGTTTTTT

j_call: TRBJ2-7
v_call: TRBV6-5
d_call: .
clone_size: .
cdr3_aa: CASRDHTYEQYF
cdr3_nt: TGTGCCAGCCGGGACCATACCTACGAGCAGTACTTC

j_call: TRBJ1-1
v_call: TRBV10-3
d_call: .
clone_size: .
cdr3_aa: CAISEKGGGVSGTEAFF
cdr3_nt: TGTGCCATCAGTGAGAAAGGAGGGGGGGTGTCGGGAACTGAAGCTTTCTTT

j_call: TRBJ2-6
v_call: TRBV28
d_call: .
clone_size: .
cdr3_aa: CASSPLWGAGANVLTF
cdr3_nt: TGTGCCAGCAGTCCCCTTTGGGGGGCTGGGGCCAACGTCCTGACTTTC

j_call: TRBJ2-2
v_call: TRBV7-2
d_call: .
clone_size: .
cdr3_aa: CASSLLPGISGGELFF
cdr3_nt: TGTGCCAGCAGCTTATTACCAGGGATTAGTGGCGGGGAGCTGTTTTTT

j_call: TRBJ2-7
v_call: TRBV19
d_call: TRBD2
clone_size: .
cdr3_aa: CASIGRGGHEQYF
cdr3_nt: TGTGCCAGTATTGGGCGGGGGGGCCACGAGCAGTACTTC

j_call: TRBJ2-3
v_call: TRBV5-1
d_call: .
clone_size: .
cdr3_aa: CASRTGGGRRTDTQYF
cdr3_nt: TGCGCCAGCAGAACCGGAGGGGGCCGTCGCACAGATACGCAGTATTTT

j_call: TRBJ1-4
v_call: TRBV10-3
d_call: .
clone_size: .
cdr3_aa: CATRPSGLTYEKLFF
cdr3_nt: TGTGCCACCCGACCCTCGGGGCTTACTTATGAAAAACTGTTTTTT

j_call: TRBJ2-7
v_call: TRBV29-1
d_call: .
clone_size: .
cdr3_aa: CSVESGPYEQYF
cdr3_nt: TGCAGCGTTGAATCGGGGCCCTACGAGCAGTACTTC

j_call: TRBJ1-2
v_call: TRBV28
d_call: TRBD1
clone_size: .
cdr3_aa: CASSSTGRTGSHGYTF
cdr3_nt: TGTGCCAGCAGCTCCACAGGACGGACAGGGAGCCATGGCTACACCTTC

j_call: TRBJ1-2
v_call: TRBV29-1
d_call: .
clone_size: .
cdr3_aa: CSVETDSRYGYTF
cdr3_nt: TGCAGCGTTGAGACGGACTCCAGGTATGGCTACACCTTC

j_call: TRBJ2-2
v_call: TRBV18
d_call: .
clone_size: .
cdr3_aa: CASSPYAGAHNTGELFF
cdr3_nt: TGTGCCAGCTCACCTTACGCAGGGGCCCACAACACCGGGGAGCTGTTTTTT